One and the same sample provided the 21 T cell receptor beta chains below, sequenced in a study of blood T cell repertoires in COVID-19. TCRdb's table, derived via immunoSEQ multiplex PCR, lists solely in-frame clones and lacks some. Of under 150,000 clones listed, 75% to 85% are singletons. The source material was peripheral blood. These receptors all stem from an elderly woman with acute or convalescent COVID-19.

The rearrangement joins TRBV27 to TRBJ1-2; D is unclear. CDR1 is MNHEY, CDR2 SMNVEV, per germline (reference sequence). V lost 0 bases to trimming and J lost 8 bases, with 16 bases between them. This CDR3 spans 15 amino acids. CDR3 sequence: CASSLSFSGLSGYTF. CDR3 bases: TGTGCCAGCAGTTTATCGTTTTCGGGGTTGTCGGGCTACACCTTC.

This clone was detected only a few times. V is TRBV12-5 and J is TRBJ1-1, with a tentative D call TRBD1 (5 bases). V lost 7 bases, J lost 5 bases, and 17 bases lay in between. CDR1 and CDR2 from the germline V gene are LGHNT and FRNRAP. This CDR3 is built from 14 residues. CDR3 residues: CASVPGGRGTEAFF. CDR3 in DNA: TGTGCTAGTGTTCCTGGGGGGAGAGGTACTGAAGCTTTCTTT.

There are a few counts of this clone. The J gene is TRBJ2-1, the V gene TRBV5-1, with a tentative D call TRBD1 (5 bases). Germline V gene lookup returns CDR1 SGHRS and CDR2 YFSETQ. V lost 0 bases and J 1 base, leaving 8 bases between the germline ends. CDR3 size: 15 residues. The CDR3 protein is CASSLEGASYNEQFF. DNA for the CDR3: TGCGCCAGCAGCTTGGAAGGGGCTTCCTACAATGAGCAGTTCTTC.

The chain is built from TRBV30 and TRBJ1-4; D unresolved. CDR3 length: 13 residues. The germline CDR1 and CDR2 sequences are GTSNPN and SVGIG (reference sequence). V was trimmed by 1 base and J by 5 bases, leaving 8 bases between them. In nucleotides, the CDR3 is TGTGCCTGGAGTGGAGTTACGAATGAAAAACTGTTTTTT. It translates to CAWSGVTNEKLFF. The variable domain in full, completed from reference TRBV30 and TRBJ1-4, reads SQTIHQWPATLVQPVGSPLSLECTVEGTSNPNLYWYRQAAGRGLQLLFYSVGIGQISSEVPQNLSASRPQDRQFILSSKKLLLSDSGFYLCAWSGVTNEKLFFGSGTQLSVL.

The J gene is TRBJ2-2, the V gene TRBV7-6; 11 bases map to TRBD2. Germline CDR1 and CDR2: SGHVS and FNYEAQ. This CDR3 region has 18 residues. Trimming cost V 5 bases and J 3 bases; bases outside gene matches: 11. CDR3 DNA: TGTGCCAGCAGCCAACGACCCGGGACTAGCGGTTACACCGGGGAGCTGTTTTTT. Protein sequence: CASSQRPGTSGYTGELFF.

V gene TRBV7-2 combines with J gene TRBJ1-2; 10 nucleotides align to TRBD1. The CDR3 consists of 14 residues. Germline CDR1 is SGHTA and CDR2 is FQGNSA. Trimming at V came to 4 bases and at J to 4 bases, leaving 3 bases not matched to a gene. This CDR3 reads CASSSDRGSYGYTF. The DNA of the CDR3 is TGTGCCAGCAGCTCGGACAGGGGGAGCTATGGCTACACCTTC.

The CDR3 DNA sequence: TGTGCCAGCAGCCAAGATGGGGGGGAGGGCTATGGCTACACCTTC. As protein: CASSQDGGEGYGYTF. The chain uses TRBV4-2 and TRBJ1-2, with D possibly matching TRBD1 (5 bases). Per the germline V gene, CDR1 is LGHNA and CDR2 is YNFKEQ. This CDR3 spans 15 amino acids. The germline V and J ends were trimmed by 0 bases and 4 bases, with 12 bases remaining between them.

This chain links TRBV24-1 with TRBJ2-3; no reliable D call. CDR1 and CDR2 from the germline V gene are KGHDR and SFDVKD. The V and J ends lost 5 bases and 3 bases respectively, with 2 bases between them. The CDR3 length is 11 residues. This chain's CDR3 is CATSVTDTQYF. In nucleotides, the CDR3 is TGTGCCACCAGTGTAACAGATACGCAGTATTTT.

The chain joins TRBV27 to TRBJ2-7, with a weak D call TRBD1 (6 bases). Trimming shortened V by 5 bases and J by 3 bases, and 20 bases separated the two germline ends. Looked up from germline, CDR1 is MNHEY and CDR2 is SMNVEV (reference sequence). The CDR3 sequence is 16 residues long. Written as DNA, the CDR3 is TGTGCCAGCAGTCGTACTACAGGGTTCCTCAGCTACGAGCAGTACTTC. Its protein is CASSRTTGFLSYEQYF.

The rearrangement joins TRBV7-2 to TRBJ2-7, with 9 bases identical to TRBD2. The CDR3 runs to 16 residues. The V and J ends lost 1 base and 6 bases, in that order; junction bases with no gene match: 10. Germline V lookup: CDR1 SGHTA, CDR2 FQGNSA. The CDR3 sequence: CASSLVGLAGRGEQYF. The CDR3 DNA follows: TGTGCCAGCAGCTTAGTCGGTCTAGCGGGGCGGGGCGAGCAGTACTTC.

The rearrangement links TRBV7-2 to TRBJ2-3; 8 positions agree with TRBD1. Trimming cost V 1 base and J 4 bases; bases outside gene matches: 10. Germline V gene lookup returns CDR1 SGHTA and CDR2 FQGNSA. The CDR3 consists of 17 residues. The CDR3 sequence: CASSLESQGVGADTQYF. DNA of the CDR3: TGTGCCAGCAGCTTAGAGTCACAGGGGGTGGGAGCAGATACGCAGTATTTT. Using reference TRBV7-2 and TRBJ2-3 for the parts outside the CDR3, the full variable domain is GAGVSQSPSNKVTEKGKDVELRCDPISGHTALYWYRQSLGQGLEFLIYFQGNSAPDKSGLPSDRFSAERTGGSVSTLTIQRTQQEDSAVYLCASSLESQGVGADTQYFGPGTRLTVL.

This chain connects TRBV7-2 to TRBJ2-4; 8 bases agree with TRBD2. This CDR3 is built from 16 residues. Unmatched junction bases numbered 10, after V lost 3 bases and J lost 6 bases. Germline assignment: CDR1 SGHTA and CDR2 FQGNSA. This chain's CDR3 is CASSFSGGLAGNIQYF. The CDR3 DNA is TGTGCCAGCAGCTTTAGCGGAGGCCTAGCGGGAAACATTCAGTACTTC.

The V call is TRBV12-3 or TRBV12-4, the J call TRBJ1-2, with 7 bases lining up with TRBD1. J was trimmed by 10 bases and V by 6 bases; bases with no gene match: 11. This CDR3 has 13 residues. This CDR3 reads CASRFGQVGPYTF. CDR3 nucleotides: TGTGCCAGCAGATTCGGACAGGTTGGCCCCTACACCTTC.

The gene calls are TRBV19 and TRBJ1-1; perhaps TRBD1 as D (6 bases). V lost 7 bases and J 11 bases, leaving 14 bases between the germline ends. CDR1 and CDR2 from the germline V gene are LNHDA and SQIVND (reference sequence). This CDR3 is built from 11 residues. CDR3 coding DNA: TGTGCCAGTACCACAGGGACGCGGGCTTTCTTT. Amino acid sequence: CASTTGTRAFF.

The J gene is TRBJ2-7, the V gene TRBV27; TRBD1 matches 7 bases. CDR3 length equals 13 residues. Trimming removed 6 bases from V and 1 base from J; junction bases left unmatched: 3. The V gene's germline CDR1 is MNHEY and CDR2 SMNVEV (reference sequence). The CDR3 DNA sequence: TGTGCCAGCAGACGACAGGGATCCTACGAGCAGTACTTC. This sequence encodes CASRRQGSYEQYF.

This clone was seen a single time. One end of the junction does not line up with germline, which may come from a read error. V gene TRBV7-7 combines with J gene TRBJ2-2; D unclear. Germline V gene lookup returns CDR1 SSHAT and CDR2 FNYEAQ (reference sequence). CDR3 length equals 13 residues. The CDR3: CASSPYAPGELFF. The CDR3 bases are TGTGCTAGCAGCCCCTATGCGCCCGGGGAGCTGTTTTTT.

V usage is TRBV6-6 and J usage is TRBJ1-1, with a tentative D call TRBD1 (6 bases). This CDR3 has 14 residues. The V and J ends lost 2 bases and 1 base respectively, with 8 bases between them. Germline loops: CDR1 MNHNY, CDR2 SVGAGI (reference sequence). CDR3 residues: CASSYEGGNTEAFF. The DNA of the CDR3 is TGTGCCAGCAGTTACGAAGGGGGGAACACTGAAGCTTTCTTT.

The CDR3 loop reads CASSLDRDHGYTF. For the CDR3, the DNA is TGTGCCAGCTCACTGGACAGGGATCATGGCTACACCTTC. V and J are TRBV18 and TRBJ1-2; the match to TRBD1 covers 8 bases. The CDR3 length is 13 residues. Germline V gives CDR1 KGHSH, CDR2 LQKENI. The ends lost 4 bases at V and 6 bases at J; junction bases unmatched: 4.

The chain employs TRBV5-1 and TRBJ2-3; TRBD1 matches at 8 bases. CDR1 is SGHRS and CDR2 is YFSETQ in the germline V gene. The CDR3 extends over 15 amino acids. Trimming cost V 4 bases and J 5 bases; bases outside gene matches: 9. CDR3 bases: TGCGCCAGCAGCCAACCGGACAGGGCCGAAGATACGCAGTATTTT. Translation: CASSQPDRAEDTQYF.

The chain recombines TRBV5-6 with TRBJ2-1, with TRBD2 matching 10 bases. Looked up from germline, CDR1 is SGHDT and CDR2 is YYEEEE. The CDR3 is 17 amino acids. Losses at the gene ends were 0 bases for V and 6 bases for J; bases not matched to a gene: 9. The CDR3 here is CASSLGISSGRINEQFF. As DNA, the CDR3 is TGTGCCAGCAGCTTGGGGATTTCTAGCGGGAGAATCAATGAGCAGTTCTTC.

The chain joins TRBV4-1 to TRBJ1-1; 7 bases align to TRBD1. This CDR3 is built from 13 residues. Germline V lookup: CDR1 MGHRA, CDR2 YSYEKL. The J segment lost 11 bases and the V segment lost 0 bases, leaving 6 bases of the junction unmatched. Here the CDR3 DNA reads TGCGCCAGCAGCCAAGATCAGGCCAGGGGGGCTTTCTTT. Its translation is CASSQDQARGAFF.